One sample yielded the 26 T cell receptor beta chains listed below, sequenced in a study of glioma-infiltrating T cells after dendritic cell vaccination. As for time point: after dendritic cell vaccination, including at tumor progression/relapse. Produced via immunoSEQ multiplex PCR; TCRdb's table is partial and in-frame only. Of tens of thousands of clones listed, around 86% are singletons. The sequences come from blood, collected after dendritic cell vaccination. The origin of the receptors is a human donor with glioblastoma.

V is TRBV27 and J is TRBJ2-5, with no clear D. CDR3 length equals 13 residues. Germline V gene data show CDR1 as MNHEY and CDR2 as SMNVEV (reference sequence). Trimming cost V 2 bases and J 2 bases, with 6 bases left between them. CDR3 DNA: TGTGCCAGCAGTTTAGGCAGGCAAGAGACCCAGTACTTC. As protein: CASSLGRQETQYF.

CDR3 protein: CASSIRGQGGYGYTF. In DNA form, the CDR3 reads TGTGCCAGTAGTATCCGGGGACAGGGAGGCTATGGCTACACCTTC. The chain combines TRBV19 with TRBJ1-2, with TRBD1 identical over 9 bases. The CDR3 has 15 residues. Germline CDR1 and CDR2: LNHDA and SQIVND (reference sequence). After removal of 3 bases from V and 4 bases from J, the junction contained 6 bases not matched to a gene. Looking up the rest from reference TRBV19 and TRBJ1-2 gives the full variable domain: DGGITQSPKYLFRKEGQNVTLSCEQNLNHDAMYWYRQDPGQGLRLIYYSQIVNDFQKGDIAEGYSVSREKKESFPLTVTSAQKNPTAFYLCASSIRGQGGYGYTFGSGTRLTVV.

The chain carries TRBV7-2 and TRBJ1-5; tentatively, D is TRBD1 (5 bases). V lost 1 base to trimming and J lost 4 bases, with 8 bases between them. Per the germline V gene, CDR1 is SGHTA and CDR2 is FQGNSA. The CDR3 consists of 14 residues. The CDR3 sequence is CASSLVAGNQPQHF. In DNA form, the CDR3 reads TGTGCCAGCAGCTTAGTCGCAGGGAATCAGCCCCAGCATTTT.

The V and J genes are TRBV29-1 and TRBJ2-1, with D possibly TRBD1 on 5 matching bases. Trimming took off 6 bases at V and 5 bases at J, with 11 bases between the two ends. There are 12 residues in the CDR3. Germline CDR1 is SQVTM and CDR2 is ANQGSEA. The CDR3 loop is CSVELRDNEQFF. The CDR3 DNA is TGCAGCGTCGAGCTCAGGGACAATGAGCAGTTCTTC.

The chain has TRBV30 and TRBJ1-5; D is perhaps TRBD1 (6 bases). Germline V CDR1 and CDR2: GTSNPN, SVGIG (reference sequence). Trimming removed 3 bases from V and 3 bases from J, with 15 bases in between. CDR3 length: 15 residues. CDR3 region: CAWSEQGLLNQPQHF. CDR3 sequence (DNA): TGTGCCTGGAGCGAGCAGGGGCTCCTCAATCAGCCCCAGCATTTT.

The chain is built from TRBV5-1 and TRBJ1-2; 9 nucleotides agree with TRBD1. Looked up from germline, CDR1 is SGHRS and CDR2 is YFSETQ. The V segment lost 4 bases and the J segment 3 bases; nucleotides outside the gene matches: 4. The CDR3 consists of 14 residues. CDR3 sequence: CASSPGQGDYGYTF. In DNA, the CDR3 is TGCGCCAGCAGCCCGGGACAGGGAGACTATGGCTACACCTTC.

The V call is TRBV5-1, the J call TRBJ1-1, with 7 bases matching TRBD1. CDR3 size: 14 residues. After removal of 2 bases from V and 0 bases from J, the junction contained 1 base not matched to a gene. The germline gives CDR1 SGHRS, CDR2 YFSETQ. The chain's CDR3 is CASSLQGMNTEAFF. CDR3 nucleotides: TGCGCCAGCAGCTTACAGGGGATGAACACTGAAGCTTTCTTT.

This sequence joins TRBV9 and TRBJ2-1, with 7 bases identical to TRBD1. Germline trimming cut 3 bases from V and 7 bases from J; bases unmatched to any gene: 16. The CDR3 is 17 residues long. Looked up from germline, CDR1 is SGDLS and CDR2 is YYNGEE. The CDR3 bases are TGTGCCAGCAGCGCCCAAGGGGGCAGGGGAATAGGGAATGAGCAGTTCTTC. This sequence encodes CASSAQGGRGIGNEQFF.

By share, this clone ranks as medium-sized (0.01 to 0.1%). DNA for the CDR3: TGTGCCAGCAGTGAAGGCTTGAGCTCCCCGAGCTCCTACGAGCAGTACTTC. This codes for CASSEGLSSPSSYEQYF. V gene TRBV2 combines with J gene TRBJ2-7; D not certain. The CDR3 runs to 17 residues. The V gene lost 1 base and the J gene lost 0 bases, with 16 bases spanning the gap. Germline V gene sequence: CDR1 SNHLY, CDR2 FYNNEI.

CDR3 nucleotides: TGTGCCAGCAGCTTATGGGACAGGGACACAGATACGCAGTATTTT. Translating it yields CASSLWDRDTDTQYF. The chain uses TRBV11-3 and TRBJ2-3; TRBD1 aligns across 9 bases. Germline V gives CDR1 SGHNT, CDR2 YENEEA. The J segment lost 2 bases and the V segment lost 2 bases, leaving 2 bases of the junction unmatched. The CDR3 covers 15 residues.

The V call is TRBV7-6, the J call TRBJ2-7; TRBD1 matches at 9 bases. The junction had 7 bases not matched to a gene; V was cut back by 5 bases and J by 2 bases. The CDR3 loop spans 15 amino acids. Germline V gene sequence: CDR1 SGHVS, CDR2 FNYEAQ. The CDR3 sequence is CASSLRTGATYEQYF. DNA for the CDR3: TGTGCCAGCAGCCTACGGACAGGGGCGACCTACGAGCAGTACTTC.

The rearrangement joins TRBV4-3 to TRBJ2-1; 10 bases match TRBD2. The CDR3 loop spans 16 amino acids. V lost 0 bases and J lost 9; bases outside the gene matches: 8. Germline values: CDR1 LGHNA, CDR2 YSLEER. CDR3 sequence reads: CASSQDPTSGVGEQFF. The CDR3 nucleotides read TGCGCCAGCAGCCAAGATCCCACTAGCGGGGTGGGTGAGCAGTTCTTC.

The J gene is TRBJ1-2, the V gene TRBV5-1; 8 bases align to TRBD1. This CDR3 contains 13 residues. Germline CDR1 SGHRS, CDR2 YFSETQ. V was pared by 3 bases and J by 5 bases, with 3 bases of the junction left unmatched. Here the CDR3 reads CASSSGQGYGYTF. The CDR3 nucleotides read TGCGCCAGCAGCTCTGGACAGGGATATGGCTACACCTTC.

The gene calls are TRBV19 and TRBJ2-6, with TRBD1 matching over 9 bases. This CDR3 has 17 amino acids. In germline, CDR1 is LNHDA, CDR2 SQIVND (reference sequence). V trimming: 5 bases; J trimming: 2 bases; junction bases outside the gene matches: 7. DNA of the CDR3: TGTGCCAGTAGTCGGACAGGGGTGGGGACTGGGGCCAACGTCCTGACTTTC. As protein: CASSRTGVGTGANVLTF.

The chain's CDR3 is CASSPVAGVNEQFF. CDR3 coding DNA: TGTGCCAGCAGCCCCGTAGCGGGGGTGAATGAGCAGTTCTTC. This sequence joins TRBV5-6 and TRBJ2-1, with 9 nucleotides matching TRBD2. Germline V gene lookup returns CDR1 SGHDT and CDR2 YYEEEE. The CDR3 sequence is 14 residues long. The V segment lost 4 bases and the J segment 7 bases; nucleotides outside the gene matches: 6.

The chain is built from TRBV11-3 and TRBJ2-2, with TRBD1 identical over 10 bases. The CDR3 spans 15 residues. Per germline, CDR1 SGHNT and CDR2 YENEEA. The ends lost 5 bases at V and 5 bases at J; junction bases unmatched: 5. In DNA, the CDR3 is TGTGCCAGCAGCCCGCGACAGGGGGCGACCGGGGAGCTGTTTTTT. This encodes CASSPRQGATGELFF.

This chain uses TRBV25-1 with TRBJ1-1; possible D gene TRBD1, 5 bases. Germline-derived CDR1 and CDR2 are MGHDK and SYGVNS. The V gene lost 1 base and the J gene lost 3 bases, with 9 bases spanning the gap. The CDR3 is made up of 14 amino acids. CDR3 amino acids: CASSESLGDTEAFF. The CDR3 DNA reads TGTGCCAGCAGTGAATCCCTAGGGGACACTGAAGCTTTCTTT.

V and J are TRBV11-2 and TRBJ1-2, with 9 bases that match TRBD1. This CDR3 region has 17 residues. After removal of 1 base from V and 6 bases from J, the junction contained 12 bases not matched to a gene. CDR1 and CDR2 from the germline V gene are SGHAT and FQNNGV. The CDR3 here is CASSLGTGGAVSNGYTF. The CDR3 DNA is TGTGCCAGCAGCTTAGGTACAGGGGGCGCCGTCTCAAATGGCTACACCTTC.

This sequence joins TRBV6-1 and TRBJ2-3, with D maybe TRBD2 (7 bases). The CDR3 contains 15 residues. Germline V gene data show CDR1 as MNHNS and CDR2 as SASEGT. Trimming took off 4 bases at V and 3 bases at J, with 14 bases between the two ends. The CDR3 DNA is TGTGCCAGCAGTGGAGTGGGGGGGCGTACAGATACGCAGTATTTT. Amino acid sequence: CASSGVGGRTDTQYF.

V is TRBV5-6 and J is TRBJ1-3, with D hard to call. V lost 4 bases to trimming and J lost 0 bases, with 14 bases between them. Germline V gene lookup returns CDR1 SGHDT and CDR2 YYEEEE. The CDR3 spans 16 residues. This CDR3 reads CASSPTRRDSGNTIYF. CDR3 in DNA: TGTGCCAGCAGCCCGACCCGGAGGGACTCTGGAAACACCATATATTTT.

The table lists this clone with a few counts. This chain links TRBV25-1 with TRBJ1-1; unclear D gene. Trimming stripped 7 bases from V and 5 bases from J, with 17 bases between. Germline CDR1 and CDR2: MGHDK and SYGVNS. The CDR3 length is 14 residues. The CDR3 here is CASKAAGEGTEAFF. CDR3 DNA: TGTGCCAGCAAGGCGGCCGGGGAGGGAACTGAAGCTTTCTTT.

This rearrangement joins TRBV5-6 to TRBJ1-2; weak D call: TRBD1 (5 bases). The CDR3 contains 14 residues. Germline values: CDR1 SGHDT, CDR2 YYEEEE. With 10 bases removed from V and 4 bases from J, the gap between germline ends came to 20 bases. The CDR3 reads CALWGGGSSYGYTF. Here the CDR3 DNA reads TGTGCCCTCTGGGGGGGAGGGTCCAGCTATGGCTACACCTTC. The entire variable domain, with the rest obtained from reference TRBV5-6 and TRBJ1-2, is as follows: DAGVTQSPTHLIKTRGQQVTLRCSPKSGHDTVSWYQQALGQGPQFIFQYYEEEERQRGNFPDRFSGHQFPNYSSELNVNALLLGDSALYLCALWGGGSSYGYTFGSGTRLTVV.

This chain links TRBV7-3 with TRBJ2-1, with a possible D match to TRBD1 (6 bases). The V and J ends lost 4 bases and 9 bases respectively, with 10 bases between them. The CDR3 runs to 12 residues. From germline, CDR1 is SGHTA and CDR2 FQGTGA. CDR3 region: CASSSVGGEQFF. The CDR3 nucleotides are TGTGCCAGCAGCTCGGTAGGGGGTGAGCAGTTCTTC.

The CDR3 loop reads CAWTLYGTEAFF. The CDR3 region has the DNA TGTGCCTGGACTCTGTACGGCACTGAAGCTTTCTTT. The V gene is TRBV30, the J gene TRBJ1-1, with D hard to call. V lost 4 bases, J lost 4 bases, and 10 bases lay in between. The CDR3 length is 12 residues. CDR1 GTSNPN and CDR2 SVGIG come from the germline V gene (reference sequence).

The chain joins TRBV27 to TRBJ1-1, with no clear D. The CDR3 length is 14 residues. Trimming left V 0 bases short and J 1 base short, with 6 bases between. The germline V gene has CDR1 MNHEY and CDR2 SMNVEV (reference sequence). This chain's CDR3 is CASSLSGRNTEAFF. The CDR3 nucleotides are TGTGCCAGCAGTTTATCCGGGAGGAACACTGAAGCTTTCTTT.

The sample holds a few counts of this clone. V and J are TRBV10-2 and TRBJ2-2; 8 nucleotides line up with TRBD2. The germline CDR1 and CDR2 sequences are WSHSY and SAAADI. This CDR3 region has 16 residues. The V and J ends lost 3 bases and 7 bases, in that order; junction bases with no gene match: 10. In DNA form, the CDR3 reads TGCGCCAGCAGTGAAAACCTCGGGAGGGCGGGCGGGGAGCTGTTTTTT. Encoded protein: CASSENLGRAGGELFF.